The rows below give T cell receptor beta chains drawn from one sample of a study of cytomegalovirus exposure and HLA in healthy donors. Some clones are missing from TCRdb's copy, which holds only in-frame ones; the method was immunoSEQ multiplex PCR. The top ten clones hold roughly 2.8% of a sample with about 190,000 clones, 74% of them seen once. Sample: PBMCs. The receptors were sampled from a woman in her 30s in good health and CMV-seropositive. The CDR3 runs from the conserved cysteine through the conserved F or W. D genes are given only for firm matches. A clone size is listed for some rows: how often the clone was seen (once, few, many), or a class if it is expanded.

V gene	D gene	clone size	J gene	CDR3 DNA	CDR3 protein
TRBV19	TRBD1	NA	TRBJ2-7	TGTGCCAGTAACCCGACAGGGCCCTCCTACGAGCAGTACTTC	CASNPTGPSYEQYF
TRBV28	NA	NA	TRBJ2-7	TGTGCCAGCAGTGACGACTACTCCTACGAGCAGTACTTC	CASSDDYSYEQYF
TRBV13	TRBD2	NA	TRBJ2-1	TGTGCCAGCAGCGATAGTGGGACTAGCGGGCCCGAAAGCTCCTACAATGAGCAGTTCTTC	CASSDSGTSGPESSYNEQFF
TRBV19	NA	NA	TRBJ1-2	TGTGCCAGTAATTTCGGGGGAGCTGATGGCTACACCTTC	CASNFGGADGYTF
TRBV6-4	NA	few	TRBJ2-2	TGTGCCAGCAGCGAGGGGGATCCGGGGGAGCTGTTTTTT	CASSEGDPGELFF
TRBV6-5	NA	NA	TRBJ2-7	TGTGCCAGCAGACAGACAGGCCTCTACGAGCAGTACTTC	CASRQTGLYEQYF
TRBV11-2	NA	NA	TRBJ2-1	TGTGCCAGCAGCTTTCCTCCTTCTAGCTACACAATGTGGGAGCAGTTCTTC	CASSFPPSSYTMWEQFF
TRBV2	TRBD1	NA	TRBJ1-6	TGTGCCAGCAGGGGCGCAGGACAGGGGCTTAATTCACCCCTCCACTTT	CASRGAGQGLNSPLHF
TRBV23-1	TRBD2	NA	TRBJ2-3	TGCGCCAGCAGTCAATCTCGCGTTAGCGGGAGGACAGATACGCAGTATTTT	CASSQSRVSGRTDTQYF
TRBV19	TRBD1	NA	TRBJ1-1	TGTGCCAGCAAAGACAGGGGGCAGGGCACTGAAGCTTTCTTT	CASKDRGQGTEAFF